This T cell receptor (beta chain) was retrieved from a study of regulatory and conventional T cells in RAG deficiency. Study-wide results and caveats: In Omenn syndrome, Treg and Tconv repertoires overlapped >75%. Control T-cell subsets had markedly higher Shannon entropy and lower Simpson indices than RAG-deficient patients. Other subsets showed approximately 10-fold reductions, but Treg unique TCR beta sequences fell about 100-fold in these patients.

Note on this clone: Its specificity is not known.

Repertoires were generated with immunoSEQ multiplex PCR, while TCRdb's copy carries only in-frame clones and drops some. Of more than 30,000 clones in the sample, 85% to 90% were seen once. With V trimmed by 4 bases and J by 14 bases, 17 bases remained unmatched. The germline V gene has CDR1 SGHVS and CDR2 FQNEAQ. This CDR3 has 15 amino acids. These data also formed part of another study, on regulatory T cells. In that study: The PCR used 52 TRBV and 13 TRBJ primers.

Material for sequencing was CD8+ T cells sorted from blood. The gene calls are TRBV7-8 and TRBJ1-2, with TRBD1 matching 9 bases. The receptor was derived from a human donor in good health. The CDR3 is CASSSSPGQGGVGTF. The CDR3 DNA reads as TGTGCCAGCAGCTCTTCCCCGGGACAGGGTGGAGTGGGTACCTTC.